These 27 T cell receptor beta chains share one sample of origin, sequenced in a study of B cell selection in AIRE deficiency. Conventional CD4 T cells were sorted as CD4+CD127+ cells. The method was immunoSEQ multiplex PCR; TCRdb's version includes in-frame clones alone and lacks a portion of them. Among fewer than 30,000 clones, about 96% were seen once, and the ten largest hold 0.2% to 0.25%. Sequenced material: CD4+CD127+ conventional T cells sorted from PBMCs. The receptor set was obtained from a human donor in good health.

The chain carries TRBV6-9 and TRBJ2-1; 9 bases line up with TRBD1. Trimming took 6 bases from V and 4 from J; bases not matched to a gene: 7. The CDR3 spans 15 residues. CDR1 and CDR2 from the germline V gene are MNHGY and SVAAGI. The CDR3 sequence is CASRTDRGGYNEQFF. The CDR3 DNA reads as TGTGCCAGCAGGACGGACAGGGGCGGATACAATGAGCAGTTCTTC.

The chain recombines TRBV15 with TRBJ2-3, with D unclear. Germline V gene lookup returns CDR1 LNHNV and CDR2 YYDKDF (reference sequence). Trimming shortened V by 8 bases and J by 0 bases, and 12 bases separated the two germline ends. The CDR3 length is 14 residues. The CDR3: CATQMLGSTDTQYF. The CDR3 bases are TGTGCCACCCAGATGCTCGGAAGCACAGATACGCAGTATTTT.

The chain links TRBV6-6 to TRBJ2-1; D could derive from TRBD1 or TRBD2 (5 bases each). The CDR3 is 14 amino acids. CDR1 and CDR2 (germline): MNHNY, SVGAGI (reference sequence). V was shortened by 6 bases and J by 9 bases, with 18 bases between the two germline ends. CDR3 sequence: CASSPPGRTGEQFF. The CDR3 DNA reads TGTGCCAGCAGCCCCCCGGGACGAACGGGTGAGCAGTTCTTC.

The chain couples TRBV5-6 to TRBJ1-1, with TRBD1 matching over 8 bases. The germline CDR1 and CDR2 sequences are SGHDT and YYEEEE. This CDR3 region has 17 residues. V lost 1 base to trimming and J lost 4 bases; unmatched junction nucleotides: 12. CDR3 bases: TGTGCCAGCAGCTTGACTCAGGGGGCTTCCAATCCCACTGAAGCTTTCTTT. Translation gives CASSLTQGASNPTEAFF.

The rearrangement uses TRBV19 and TRBJ1-5; 7 bases map to TRBD1. Trimming cost V 5 bases and J 0 bases; bases outside gene matches: 7. There are 16 residues in the CDR3. Germline assignment: CDR1 LNHDA and CDR2 SQIVND (reference sequence). CDR3 amino acids: CASSPRQGNSNQPQHF. The CDR3 DNA reads as TGTGCCAGTAGTCCGCGACAGGGTAATAGCAATCAGCCCCAGCATTTT.

This chain connects TRBV9 to TRBJ1-1; D not resolved. V dropped 3 bases and J dropped 4 bases, with 10 bases sitting between them. CDR3 length equals 13 residues. CDR1 SGDLS and CDR2 YYNGEE come from the germline V gene. This CDR3 reads CASSAMAGTEAFF. DNA of the CDR3: TGTGCCAGCAGCGCCATGGCGGGCACTGAAGCTTTCTTT. Full variable domain (rest looked up from reference TRBV9 and TRBJ1-1): DSGVTQTPKHLITATGQRVTLRCSPRSGDLSVYWYQQSLDQGLQFLIQYYNGEERAKGNILERFSAQQFPDLHSELNLSSLELGDSALYFCASSAMAGTEAFFGQGTRLTVV.

The chain is built from TRBV4-2 and TRBJ1-5; no definite D call. The CDR3 runs to 16 residues. The V end was cut by 1 base, the J end by 0 bases, with 10 bases between. Germline V gives CDR1 LGHNA, CDR2 YNFKEQ. The CDR3 loop is CASSQGADYSNQPQHF. DNA for the CDR3: TGTGCCAGCAGCCAAGGGGCAGACTATAGCAATCAGCCCCAGCATTTT.

V is TRBV7-3 and J is TRBJ2-1; 8 bases agree with TRBD2. From germline, CDR1 is SGHTA and CDR2 FQGTGA. V shed 6 bases and J 7 bases; nucleotides not matched to a gene: 11. This CDR3 is built from 15 residues. DNA for the CDR3: TGTGCCAGCAGTCGCAGAGCGGGAGTTGGTAATGAGCAGTTCTTC. Its protein is CASSRRAGVGNEQFF.

This clone was recorded once. The chain carries TRBV11-2 and TRBJ2-7, with 9 bases aligning to TRBD1. The CDR3 runs to 19 residues. Per germline, CDR1 SGHAT and CDR2 FQNNGV. The trim removed 2 bases at V and 0 bases at J, leaving 14 bases unmatched. The CDR3 reads CASSLRGTGINRHSYEQYF. In nucleotides, the CDR3 is TGTGCCAGCAGCTTAAGGGGGACAGGGATTAATCGTCACTCCTACGAGCAGTACTTC.

The chain carries TRBV5-4 and TRBJ2-5; D uncertain. The CDR3 covers 11 residues. The germline V and J ends were trimmed by 0 bases and 5 bases, with 2 bases remaining between them. The germline V gene has CDR1 SGHNT and CDR2 YYREEE (reference sequence). CDR3 loop: CASSLAETQYF. The CDR3 DNA reads TGTGCCAGCAGCTTGGCCGAGACCCAGTACTTC. Drawing the rest from reference TRBV5-4 and TRBJ2-5, the complete variable domain is ETGVTQSPTHLIKTRGQQVTLRCSSQSGHNTVSWYQQALGQGPQFIFQYYREEENGRGNFPPRFSGLQFPNYSSELNVNALELDDSALYLCASSLAETQYFGPGTRLLVL.

The gene calls are TRBV4-2 and TRBJ1-2; 8 bases line up with TRBD1. This CDR3 contains 16 residues. Germline loops: CDR1 LGHNA, CDR2 YNFKEQ. The trim removed 0 bases at V and 7 bases at J, leaving 10 bases unmatched. CDR3: CASSQDWNRGDVGYTF. The CDR3 bases are TGTGCCAGCAGCCAAGATTGGAACAGGGGGGACGTTGGCTACACCTTC.

The CDR3 region is CASSPWARDYGYTF. In DNA, the CDR3 is TGTGCCAGCAGCCCTTGGGCTCGTGACTATGGCTACACCTTC. The gene calls are TRBV5-6 and TRBJ1-2, with no clear D. The length of the CDR3 is 14 residues. CDR1 SGHDT and CDR2 YYEEEE come from the germline V gene. The V end lost 4 bases, the J end lost 3 bases, and 13 bases lay between the germline ends.

CDR3 coding DNA: TGTGCCAGCAGCTTATTTTCCCGGACGCACACTGAAGCTTTCTTT. Encoded protein: CASSLFSRTHTEAFF. The V and J genes are TRBV7-2 and TRBJ1-1; no clear D gene. With 2 bases removed from V and 3 bases from J, the gap between germline ends came to 13 bases. The CDR3 totals 15 residues. CDR1 SGHTA and CDR2 FQGNSA come from the germline V gene.

The V call is TRBV6-6, the J call TRBJ1-4, with TRBD1 identical over 8 bases. The length of the CDR3 is 15 residues. Germline CDR1 reads MNHNY; CDR2 reads SVGAGI (reference sequence). The trim removed 2 bases at V and 7 bases at J, leaving 6 bases unmatched. CDR3 sequence: CASSYQTGVGEKLFF. CDR3 nucleotides: TGTGCCAGCAGTTACCAGACAGGGGTGGGTGAAAAACTGTTTTTT.

V gene TRBV2 combines with J gene TRBJ2-7, with a tentative D call TRBD2 (6 bases). From germline, CDR1 is SNHLY and CDR2 FYNNEI. The V and J ends lost 3 bases and 2 bases respectively, with 11 bases between them. This CDR3 is 14 amino acids long. CDR3 nucleotide sequence: TGTGCCAGCAGTGAGGCTTGGGGGGCCTACGAGCAGTACTTC. Translating it yields CASSEAWGAYEQYF. The variable domain in full, completed from reference TRBV2 and TRBJ2-7, reads EPEVTQTPSHQVTQMGQEVILRCVPISNHLYFYWYRQILGQKVEFLVSFYNNEISEKSEIFDDQFSVERPDGSNFTLKIRSTKLEDSAMYFCASSEAWGAYEQYFGPGTRLTVT.

J is TRBJ2-1 and V is TRBV6-4, with 12 bases aligning to TRBD2. The CDR3 is made up of 16 amino acids. Per germline, CDR1 MRHNA and CDR2 SNTAGT. The V segment lost 6 bases and the J segment 8 bases; nucleotides outside the gene matches: 11. CDR3: CASSLTSGRLGDEQFF. The CDR3 DNA sequence: TGTGCCAGCAGCCTGACTAGCGGGAGATTGGGGGATGAGCAGTTCTTC.

This sequence joins TRBV7-2 and TRBJ1-5, with a possible D match to TRBD1 (6 bases). The V gene's germline CDR1 is SGHTA and CDR2 FQGNSA. With 5 bases removed from V and 9 bases from J, the gap between germline ends came to 14 bases. The CDR3 runs to 13 residues. The CDR3 sequence is CASSPTGSGPQHF. CDR3 sequence (DNA): TGTGCCAGCAGCCCCACAGGGTCTGGGCCCCAGCATTTT.

This clone showed up just once. This chain joins TRBV29-1 and TRBJ1-5; D gene uncertain. The CDR3 extends over 12 amino acids. Germline CDR1 SQVTM, CDR2 ANQGSEA. V was trimmed by 6 bases and J by 0 bases, leaving 6 bases between them. CDR3 bases: TGCAGCGTATCCAATAGCAATCAGCCCCAGCATTTT. This encodes CSVSNSNQPQHF.

The chain joins TRBV6-5 to TRBJ1-1; D is unclear. V lost 2 bases and J 0 bases, leaving 7 bases between the germline ends. The length of the CDR3 is 14 residues. In germline, CDR1 is MNHEY, CDR2 SVGAGI. CDR3 coding DNA: TGTGCCAGCAGTTACGGGCAGATGAACACTGAAGCTTTCTTT. This sequence encodes CASSYGQMNTEAFF.

This clone was recorded once. The CDR3 sequence: CASNRDPSYNEQFF. The CDR3 DNA follows: TGTGCCAGTAACAGGGACCCCTCCTACAATGAGCAGTTCTTC. The chain combines TRBV19 with TRBJ2-1; D possibly corresponds to TRBD1 (6 bases). This CDR3 spans 14 amino acids. The germline V gene encodes CDR1 LNHDA and CDR2 SQIVND (reference sequence). Trimming cost V 7 bases and J 0 bases, with 10 bases left between them.

This rearrangement joins TRBV5-6 to TRBJ2-3; D ambiguous. With 0 bases removed from V and 1 base from J, the gap between germline ends came to 15 bases. Germline loops: CDR1 SGHDT, CDR2 YYEEEE. This CDR3 is 17 amino acids long. The CDR3 nucleotides are TGTGCCAGCAGCTTGGGGTTCCCCAGCCGCCGCACAGATACGCAGTATTTT. Translated: CASSLGFPSRRTDTQYF. Full variable domain (outside the CDR3, taken from reference TRBV5-6 and TRBJ2-3): DAGVTQSPTHLIKTRGQQVTLRCSPKSGHDTVSWYQQALGQGPQFIFQYYEEEERQRGNFPDRFSGHQFPNYSSELNVNALLLGDSALYLCASSLGFPSRRTDTQYFGPGTRLTVL.

The chain links TRBV23-1 to TRBJ1-1, with D tentatively TRBD1 (5 bases). TRBV23-1 is an open reading frame whose function is uncertain. Between the trimmed V and J ends, which lost 5 bases and 2 bases, there was a span of 18 bases. The CDR3 has 16 residues. The CDR3 region has the DNA TGCGCCAGCAGTTCAAGCGGGGGACGGATAAACACTGAAGCTTTCTTT. As protein: CASSSSGGRINTEAFF.

This clone came up once. J is TRBJ1-1 and V is TRBV19; no clear D gene. There are 15 residues in the CDR3. V gave up 5 bases and J gave up 0 bases, with 13 bases separating them. Germline CDR1 is LNHDA and CDR2 is SQIVND (reference sequence). CDR3 in amino acids: CASSFQARVNTEAFF. CDR3 DNA sequence: TGTGCCAGTAGTTTCCAAGCCCGGGTGAACACTGAAGCTTTCTTT.

This rearrangement joins TRBV2 to TRBJ2-1; the match to TRBD2 covers 11 bases. Trimming at V came to 6 bases and at J to 8 bases, leaving 9 bases not matched to a gene. Germline lookup yields CDR1 SNHLY and CDR2 FYNNEI. CDR3 size: 15 residues. The DNA for the CDR3 is TGTGCCAGCAGCCCTCTAGCGGGAGGTCGGGATGAGCAGTTCTTC. Translating gives CASSPLAGGRDEQFF.

The chain employs TRBV5-8 and TRBJ2-7, with D uncertain. Germline CDR1 and CDR2: SGHTS and YDEGEE. This CDR3 spans 14 amino acids. V lost 2 bases and J 6 bases, leaving 15 bases between the germline ends. The CDR3 sequence: CASSFWMTPLEQYF. CDR3 bases: TGTGCCAGCAGCTTCTGGATGACCCCCCTCGAGCAGTACTTC.

V and J are TRBV5-1 and TRBJ1-4, with D maybe TRBD1 (6 bases). Trimming stripped 0 bases from V and 11 bases from J, with 17 bases between. Germline CDR1 and CDR2: SGHRS and YFSETQ. This CDR3 spans 15 amino acids. As DNA, the CDR3 is TGCGCCAGCAGCTTGGACACAGGGACCTCAGGGAAACTGTTTTTT. The encoded protein is CASSLDTGTSGKLFF.

The rearrangement uses TRBV5-1 and TRBJ1-1; TRBD1 is a possible D gene (5 bases). This CDR3 is 14 amino acids long. Trimming shortened V by 4 bases and J by 6 bases, and 16 bases separated the two germline ends. CDR1 and CDR2 from the germline V gene are SGHRS and YFSETQ. CDR3 in DNA: TGCGCCAGCAGCGCCGGGGCTCAGAGCGCTGAAGCTTTCTTT. Encoded protein: CASSAGAQSAEAFF.